These 3 T cell receptor beta chains share one sample of origin, sequenced in a study of beta chain features in type 1 diabetes. Every bit of the isolated RNA underwent reverse transcription, so sequencing read expressed TCRB transcripts. TCRdb's copy holds only in-frame clones and misses some; the assay was immunoSEQ multiplex PCR. The sample holds about 140,000 clones, 6.9% seen once. Material: central memory CD4+ T cells from blood. The receptor set was obtained from a woman in her 30s in good health.

The chain employs TRBV30 and TRBJ1-5; D not resolved. The CDR3 loop spans 17 amino acids. V lost 0 bases and J lost 0, with 15 bases in between. Germline CDR1 and CDR2: GTSNPN and SVGIG (reference sequence). The CDR3 DNA is TGTGCCTGGAGTGTATCACGAGGATTGTATAGCAATCAGCCCCAGCATTTT. This codes for CAWSVSRGLYSNQPQHF.

The rearrangement joins TRBV30 to TRBJ2-2, with D hard to call. Trimming took off 0 bases at V and 3 bases at J, with 11 bases between the two ends. This CDR3 contains 15 residues. Germline V gene sequence: CDR1 GTSNPN, CDR2 SVGIG (reference sequence). The CDR3 here is CAWSVSLLDTGELFF. For the CDR3, the DNA is TGTGCCTGGAGTGTAAGCCTGCTTGACACCGGGGAGCTGTTTTTT.

The genes are TRBV28 and TRBJ2-2, with 11 bases lining up with TRBD1. The J segment lost 4 bases and the V segment lost 9 bases, leaving 4 bases of the junction unmatched. Germline V lookup: CDR1 MDHEN, CDR2 SYDVKM. CDR3 size: 14 residues. DNA for the CDR3: TGTGCCAGTCTGGGACAGGGGGTCACCGGGGAGCTGTTTTTT. This sequence encodes CASLGQGVTGELFF.